This is a list of T cell receptor beta chains from one sample in a study of blood T cell repertoires in COVID-19. Only in-frame clones appear in the TCRdb table, and some are missing; sequencing was by immunoSEQ multiplex PCR. The repertoire holds roughly 140,000 clones, with around 82% as singletons. Sequencing used peripheral blood. These receptors were collected from a man between 60 and 70 years old with acute or convalescent COVID-19. CDR3s include the opening cysteine and the closing phenylalanine or tryptophan. Fields, in order: J gene, D gene, V gene, clone size, CDR3 DNA, CDR3 protein. The D gene is left open where the match is weak. Clone size is shown for a subset of rows, as once, few, many or a class of expanded clone.

TRBJ2-1,TRBD1,TRBV5-1,once,TGCGCCAGCAGCTTGAGGGGACAGGGGGGAGACAATGAGCAGTTCTTC,CASSLRGQGGDNEQFF
TRBJ2-1,.,TRBV11-2,many,TGTGCCAGCAGCCTACAGGACAATGAGCAGTTCTTC,CASSLQDNEQFF
TRBJ2-3,TRBD2,TRBV7-2,.,TGTGCCAGCAGCTATTCTTCTAGCGGGAGTTATACGCAGTATTTT,CASSYSSSGSYTQYF
TRBJ2-7,TRBD1,TRBV25-1,.,TGTGCCAGCAGCGAAGGGGACAGGGGGCTCTACGAGCAGTACTTC,CASSEGDRGLYEQYF
TRBJ2-5,.,TRBV23-1,.,TGCGCCAGCAGTCAATCCGACTTACAAGAGACCCAGTACTTC,CASSQSDLQETQYF
TRBJ1-4,.,TRBV11-2,.,TGTGCCAGCAGCTTAGTTAGAGCAACCCTCGGAAAACTGTTTTTT,CASSLVRATLGKLFF
TRBJ2-1,TRBD2,TRBV9,.,TGTGCCAGTGGCGCGGGAGGGCCCGGCGATGAGCAGTTCTTC,CASGAGGPGDEQFF
TRBJ1-2,.,TRBV6-5,once,TGTGCCAGCAGTTCCCCCCGATACGGGGACTATGGCTACACCTTC,CASSSPRYGDYGYTF
TRBJ1-2,TRBD1,TRBV14,.,TGTGCCAGCAGCTACGGGGGACAGAGCTATGGCTACACCTTC,CASSYGGQSYGYTF
TRBJ1-1,.,TRBV7-9,.,TGTGCCAGCAGCTTAGACTTGAGTGAAGCTTTCTTT,CASSLDLSEAFF
TRBJ2-1,TRBD2,TRBV2,.,TGTGCCAGCAGTGAAGATTCACTTGGAGCCAGCGGGAGGAGCTCCTACAATGAGCAGTTCTTC,CASSEDSLGASGRSSYNEQFF
TRBJ2-3,TRBD1,TRBV28,.,TGTGCCAGCAGTTCACTTTTGGAACAGAACCGGGACAGGGTCAGAGATACGCAGTATTTT,CASSSLLEQNRDRVRDTQYF
TRBJ2-2,.,TRBV5-1,.,TGCGCCAGCGCTCCCGGAGGGACTAACACCGGGGAGCTGTTTTTT,CASAPGGTNTGELFF
TRBJ2-7,.,TRBV4-2,few,TGTGCCAGCAGCCAAGATTTAAGGAGCGGTCGCTCCTACGAGCAGTACTTC,CASSQDLRSGRSYEQYF
TRBJ2-3,.,TRBV9,.,TGTGCCAGCAGCCCTACTAGTGGTACGCAGTATTTT,CASSPTSGTQYF
TRBJ2-1,.,TRBV6-6,.,TGTGCCAGCAGCCCCTCGAATGAGCAGTTCTTC,CASSPSNEQFF
TRBJ2-1,TRBD1,TRBV29-1,.,TGCAGCGTTAGTTCCGGGACAGGGTTTTCCGATGAGCAGTTCTTC,CSVSSGTGFSDEQFF
TRBJ2-1,.,TRBV9,.,TGTGCCAGCAGCTATTCTGGGGCGAGTTACAATGAGCAGTTCTTC,CASSYSGASYNEQFF
TRBJ2-1,.,TRBV24-1,.,TGTGCCACCAGCCTCTACCCCAATGAGCAGTTCTTC,CATSLYPNEQFF
TRBJ1-5,TRBD1,TRBV5-1,few,TGCGCCAGCAGACCCGGGACAGAGAATCAGCCCCAGCATTTT,CASRPGTENQPQHF
TRBJ1-2,.,TRBV4-1,.,TGCGCCAGCAGCCAACCTAGCCAAGGAGAGTATGGCTACACCTTC,CASSQPSQGEYGYTF
TRBJ2-5,.,TRBV6-6,.,TGTGCCAGCAGTTACTCGGACAGGCGGGGAGAGACCCAGTACTTC,CASSYSDRRGETQYF
TRBJ2-7,TRBD2,TRBV5-1,once,TGCGCCAGCAGCTTGTATGGGGGGGTCTACGAGCAGTACTTC,CASSLYGGVYEQYF
TRBJ1-5,.,TRBV28,.,TGTGCCAGCGCGAAGGGGGGGGGAGGTCAGCCCCAGCATTTT,CASAKGGGGQPQHF
TRBJ2-7,.,TRBV28,many,TGTGCCAGCAGGTGGGGCACAGAGTCCTACGAGCAGTACTTC,CASRWGTESYEQYF
TRBJ2-1,TRBD2,TRBV9,.,TGTGCCAGCAGCGTATGGGGCGGGAGAGAAGAGCAGTTCTTC,CASSVWGGREEQFF
TRBJ2-3,TRBD1,TRBV14,.,TGTGCCAGCAGCCCTCAGGGGGCTGGCACGCAGTATTTT,CASSPQGAGTQYF
TRBJ2-7,TRBD1,TRBV7-6,few,TGTGCCAGCAGCTTACCTAAGGCCGGGACAGGGGACCCCCGTCCCGAGCAGTACTTC,CASSLPKAGTGDPRPEQYF
TRBJ1-5,.,TRBV28,few,TGTGCCAGCAGTTTTCACAATAGCAATCAGCCCCAGCATTTT,CASSFHNSNQPQHF
TRBJ2-7,.,TRBV29-1,.,TGCAGCGTTTTACAGAGCTCCTACGAGCAGTACTTC,CSVLQSSYEQYF
TRBJ2-3,TRBD2,TRBV3-1/TRBV3-2,.,TGTGCCAGCAGCCAAGAAGTGACTAGCGGGAGGAATACGCAGTATTTT,CASSQEVTSGRNTQYF
TRBJ1-5,.,TRBV7-9,.,TGTGCCAGCAGCTTAGGACAGTCAAATCAGCCCCAGCATTTT,CASSLGQSNQPQHF
TRBJ1-5,.,TRBV18,.,TGTGCCAGCTCACCAACAACCCAACAGCCCCAGCATTTT,CASSPTTQQPQHF
TRBJ2-1,.,TRBV3-1/TRBV3-2,.,TGTGCCAGCAGCCAAGGCCTCACAGGGCAGTACAATGAGCAGTTCTTC,CASSQGLTGQYNEQFF
TRBJ2-7,.,TRBV10-2,few,TGCGCCAGCCACCACAGTCCCTACGAGCAGTACTTC,CASHHSPYEQYF